The 5 T cell receptor beta chains below were found in one sample sequenced in a study of identical twins. TCRdb processed the 5' RACE reads anew with MiXCR; each CDR3 protein has one entry. Counted here are a few hundred thousand distinct CDR3 sequences, roughly 9% occurring once; the ten biggest clones make up about 9.1%. Sequenced sample: naive T cells sorted from blood. The source is a woman aged 50 to 60 in good health.

This clonotype was recorded at least ten times. The chain links TRBV10-3 to TRBJ2-1; TRBD2 matches 7 bases. The germline V gene encodes CDR1 ENHRY and CDR2 SYGVKD. V lost 9 bases and J lost 4; bases outside the gene matches: 6. CDR3 length: 13 residues. The CDR3: CAITSVSYNEQFF. CDR3 coding DNA: TGTGCCATTACTAGCGTAAGTTACAATGAGCAGTTCTTC.

This clonotype was counted many times. This sequence joins TRBV12-3 or TRBV12-4 and TRBJ2-1, with D uncertain. CDR3 length equals 13 residues. The ends were cut back, 5 bases at V and 7 bases at J, with 12 bases in the middle. The CDR3 DNA sequence: TGTGCCAGCAGTCTTCTGGCGACGAATGAGCAGTTCTTC. Its protein product is CASSLLATNEQFF.

The rearrangement joins TRBV12-3 or TRBV12-4 to TRBJ1-5; D unresolved. V dropped 3 bases and J dropped 6 bases, with 15 bases sitting between them. The CDR3 loop spans 15 amino acids. The CDR3 sequence is CASSFNLGSVQPQHF. CDR3 DNA sequence: TGTGCCAGCAGTTTTAATTTAGGGTCGGTTCAGCCCCAGCATTTT.

This clonotype was detected many times. This chain connects TRBV12-3 or TRBV12-4 to TRBJ1-2; D gene unclear. CDR3 length equals 15 residues. Trimming removed 8 bases at V and 3 bases at J, with 19 bases between. The CDR3 sequence: CASGMTGPRDYGYTF. Here the CDR3 DNA reads TGTGCCAGCGGGATGACGGGCCCTAGAGACTATGGCTACACCTTC.

Many counts were recorded for this clonotype. This chain connects TRBV12-3 or TRBV12-4 to TRBJ2-2; 10 bases map to TRBD1. The CDR3 contains 17 residues. Trimming at V came to 6 bases and at J to 7 bases, leaving 14 bases not matched to a gene. CDR3 bases: TGTGCCAGCAGGTCTGAGACCGGGACAGGGGAACACGGGGAGCTGTTTTTT. The encoded protein is CASRSETGTGEHGELFF.